The 2 T cell receptor beta chains given below trace back to one sample, sequenced in a study of shared clonotypes between healthy human individuals (dated by TCRdb to about 2020). Library prep was done by the immunoSEQ multiplex PCR assay. In its TCRdb copy, this immuneACCESS table keeps in-frame sequences only and misses some clones. Where compared with another copy, unresolved V genes explain less than half of these, and the others have no known cause. The sample table records a few million clones; about 92% of these occur just once. Under 0.15% of the sample belongs to the ten largest clones. Sample: naive CD4+ T cells sorted from blood. Sample cell subset or site, as interpreted from the label and publication: CD45RA+ positively selected. All receptors derive from a man aged 18 to 29 in good health.

The rearrangement links TRBV2 to TRBJ1-6; D ambiguous. This CDR3 contains 13 residues. Germline CDR1 is SNHLY and CDR2 is FYNNEI. V lost 7 bases, J lost 5 bases, and 9 bases lay in between. The CDR3 spells CASKDQNNSPLHF. CDR3 coding DNA: TGTGCCAGCAAGGATCAGAATAATTCACCCCTCCACTTT.

The J gene is TRBJ2-5, the V gene TRBV14; a weak D match, TRBD1 (6 bases). V lost 3 bases, J lost 4 bases, and 12 bases lay in between. The CDR3 spans 14 residues. Looked up from germline, CDR1 is SGHDN and CDR2 is FVKESK. The CDR3 nucleotides read TGTGCCAGCAGCCAGCAGGGGATTAGAGAGACCCAGTACTTC. Protein product: CASSQQGIRETQYF.